This record looks at one T cell receptor beta chain sequence and its context. Its target antigen remains unknown. An end of the junction differs from the germline gene, which may be a read error. From its cysteine to its phenylalanine, the CDR3 spans 14 amino acids. Only the CDR3 DNA stays, 42 bases, in frame from base 1. CDR1 and CDR2 are drawn from the germline V gene (reference sequence): PRHDT, FYEKMQ. This sample was included in a study of CD8+ T cells in alopecia areata (dated by TCRdb to 2016 to 2019). For the study in its entirety: The treated patients took part in an open-label pilot trial in which moderate-to-severe alopecia areata was treated with oral tofacitinib at 5 to 10 mg twice daily. Tofacitinib was administered for 6 to 18 months, and 6 months of follow-up off drug were then conducted to assess delayed response and recurrence. In treated patients, disease severity was measured using the SALT score, which gives the percentage of scalp surface area affected. The study used high-throughput TCRbeta sequencing to examine T cell clonal expansion in alopecia areata, in both the C3H/HeJ mouse model and human patients. Human TCRbeta sequencing covered scalp tissue and sorted CD4+ and CD8+ peripheral blood T cells from patchy and totalis/universalis alopecia areata patients and healthy controls. Tofacitinib-treated patients had biopsies at baseline and at 4 and 24 weeks of treatment, with a later scalp biopsy in several patients. Scalp clonality was compared among normal scalp (n=4), patchy alopecia areata scalp (n=8), and alopecia totalis/universalis scalp (n=8). RNA was obtained with the PAXgene miRNA kit for fixed scalp, the miRNeasy kit for PBMCs, and the RNeasy kit for mouse skin. immunoSEQ multiplex PCR using 35 Vbeta forward primers and 13 Jbeta reverse primers was used to amplify TCRbeta CDR3 regions.

The time point tag for this specimen amounts to: 4 weeks on oral tofacitinib. The sample's treatment or condition label, decoded: oral pan-JAK inhibitor, 5-10 mg twice daily. Lesional scalp punch biopsies and peripheral blood were obtained from alopecia areata patients. PBMCs were isolated by density centrifugation and stained for CD3, CD4 and CD8, after which CD4+ and CD8+ T cells were sorted on a FACSAria. The protocol used for the library was the immunoSEQ multiplex PCR assay. For TCR sequencing, RNA was extracted from every sample and reverse transcribed into cDNA to serve as template. First-strand cDNA was synthesized with SuperScript III using a 2:1 mix of oligo-dT and random hexamers. Amplification bias was assessed with a synthetic immune receptor repertoire, and residual bias was removed computationally. The study's own analysis went as follows. Raw reads were preprocessed for error removal, and CDR3 was defined according to IMGT conventions as running from the conserved cysteine to phenylalanine. Clonality was computed as 1 minus the Shannon entropy, with the entropy normalized by log2 of the number of productive unique TCRs. Scalp TCRbeta sequences were cross-referenced with sorted blood CD4 and CD8 repertoires so that the CD4 or CD8 identity of scalp clones could be inferred. TCRdb limited this immuneACCESS table to in-frame rearrangements with V and J called. A share of clones is missing; checked studies link under half to unresolved V genes, and the rest is unexplained. That table supplies the V and J calls and clone size; D and trimming were determined from the DNA. A total of about 150,000 clones appear in this sample, 45% to 65% of them only once. The top ten clones comprise roughly 15% of the sample.

The paper as a whole reports these results and caveats: Lesional scalp, especially in alopecia totalis/universalis, showed higher clonality and more expanded CD8+ clones than normal scalp, suggesting antigenic drive. TCR sequences shared between patients were less clear than in mice, possibly partly because of HLA diversity in the patient population. Scalp clonality and the number of expanded CD8+ clones among the top 100 scalp clones were significantly decreased by tofacitinib. During tofacitinib treatment, many expanded lesional clones remained in scalp and blood, and this persistence may partly explain relapse after treatment is stopped. Unlike mouse skin, which is dominated by gammadelta T cells, normal human skin has resident alphabeta T cells that are also sequenced, and this complicates analysis of the scalp TCR repertoire. Because the treated cohort was small and had just a single nonresponder, larger studies are needed to establish links between baseline CD8+ expansion and response.

The receptor comes from a human donor with alopecia areata. The V and J segments used are TRBV13 and TRBJ1-1; no D gene is confidently identified. This sample comprised CD8+ T cells sorted from blood, obtained at week 4, from a patient treated with tofacitinib. Here the CDR3 is given as CASSLGYDPRRAFF. The sequence in DNA is TGTGCCAGCAGCCTAGGGTACGACCCTCGGCGCGCTTTCTTT.